This record concerns one T cell receptor (beta chain) sequence. The record originates from a study of cytomegalovirus exposure and HLA in healthy donors. A multiplex PCR was run with 60 Vbeta primers and 13 Jbeta primers. TCRdb's copy holds only in-frame clones and misses some; the assay was immunoSEQ multiplex PCR. The sample includes some 90,000 clones, approximately 81% of them seen just once. The germline V gene encodes CDR1 LNHNV and CDR2 YYDKDF (reference sequence). The CDR3 runs to 15 residues. Trimming shortened V by 3 bases and J by 11 bases, and 22 bases separated the two germline ends. The chain carries TRBV15 and TRBJ1-1; no clear D gene. The TCR sequence derives from a woman between 65 and 79 years old in good health and CMV-seropositive. Source material: PBMCs. CDR3 in DNA: TGTGCCACCAGCAGGCACCGAGGGCAGAGCTTGCCGGCTTTCTTT. Protein: CATSRHRGQSLPAFF.